This T cell receptor beta chain was retrieved from a study of T cell repertoires in cytomegalovirus infection. Via MiXCR, TCRdb re-called the reads, giving one row per CDR3 protein. The table has some 940,000 distinct CDR3 sequences, roughly 30% seen once. Details on this clonotype: Its cognate antigen is unknown.

The V gene's germline CDR1 is MNHNS and CDR2 SASEGT. V shed 1 base, J shed 2 bases, and the junction held 2 bases outside the gene matches. The CDR3 length is 15 residues. The rearrangement links TRBV6-1 to TRBJ2-7, with 10 nucleotides matching TRBD1. The sequence was collected from a human donor in good health (CMV status not recorded). Some clones in this sample may be carry-over from other donors' samples. The specimen comprised cultured CD8+ T cells from PBMCs, sampled from culture after CMV antigen stimulation. The CDR3 nucleotides are TGTGCCAGCAGTGAAGTAGACAGGGGGCCCTACGAGCAGTACTTC. Amino acids: CASSEVDRGPYEQYF.